Below are 10 T cell receptor beta chains sequenced from a single sample in a study of shared clonotypes between healthy human individuals (dated by TCRdb to 2020 to 2022). The method was the immunoSEQ multiplex PCR assay. The source is immuneACCESS, and TCRdb retained only in-frame sequences with V and J called. Part of the clones is not carried over; for the studies checked, unresolved V genes explain less than half of this, and the remainder is unexplained. Present in this sample are about 820,000 clones, 92% of which were seen just once. 20% to 30% of the sample belongs to the ten largest clones. CD8 naive samples consisted of CD45RO-negative cells that were positively selected for CCR7, yielding a CD45RA+CCR7+ population without TemRA cells. Source material: naive CD8+ T cells sorted from blood. The cell subset or site label corresponds to: CD45RA+CCR7+. All receptors derive from a man aged 30 to 39 in good health.

This clone was detected only once. The chain employs TRBV7-2 and TRBJ2-1, with 8 positions matching TRBD1. CDR3 length equals 15 residues. Per the germline V gene, CDR1 is SGHTA and CDR2 is FQGNSA. The V and J ends lost 5 bases and 2 bases, in that order; junction bases with no gene match: 5. For the CDR3, the DNA is TGTGCCAGCAGCCGTGGACAGGGCCCCTACAATGAGCAGTTCTTC. It translates to CASSRGQGPYNEQFF.

The genes are TRBV10-3 and TRBJ2-4, with 7 positions matching TRBD1. Germline values: CDR1 ENHRY, CDR2 SYGVKD. With V trimmed by 3 bases and J by 8 bases, 7 bases remained unmatched. The CDR3 is made up of 14 amino acids. The CDR3 DNA reads TGTGCCATCAGTGAATTTTCTCAGGGGGACATTCAGTACTTC. This sequence encodes CAISEFSQGDIQYF.

This sequence joins TRBV7-8 and TRBJ1-5, with D tentatively TRBD1 (5 bases). Trimming stripped 5 bases from V and 5 bases from J, with 10 bases between. From germline, CDR1 is SGHVS and CDR2 FQNEAQ. The CDR3 runs 13 residues. CDR3 in amino acids: CASSPRGDQPQHF. In DNA, the CDR3 is TGTGCCAGCAGCCCCAGAGGGGATCAGCCCCAGCATTTT.

As to this clone: Other DNA sequences in the same sample also yield this CDR3. The chain has TRBV9 and TRBJ2-2, with D tentatively TRBD1 (6 bases). The CDR3 length is 13 residues. Trimming shortened V by 0 bases and J by 6 bases, and 6 bases separated the two germline ends. Germline values: CDR1 SGDLS, CDR2 YYNGEE. The DNA for the CDR3 is TGTGCCAGCAGCGTAGAGGGGGCCGGGGAGCTGTTTTTT. Its translation: CASSVEGAGELFF.

This clone was recorded only once. The rearrangement joins TRBV27 to TRBJ2-7; D remains unclear. This CDR3 is built from 12 residues. V lost 4 bases, J lost 2 bases, and 6 bases lay in between. Per the germline V gene, CDR1 is MNHEY and CDR2 is SMNVEV (reference sequence). The CDR3 DNA reads as TGTGCCAGCAGTTCCCCCGCCTACGAGCAGTACTTC. Translated: CASSSPAYEQYF.

This chain links TRBV7-2 with TRBJ2-1; tentatively, D is TRBD1 (6 bases). Trimming removed 5 bases from V and 8 bases from J, with 16 bases in between. There are 14 residues in the CDR3. Germline lookup yields CDR1 SGHTA and CDR2 FQGNSA. The CDR3 region has the DNA TGTGCCAGCAGCCCCCTAGGTGGGGGCGATGAGCAGTTCTTC. It is translated as CASSPLGGGDEQFF.

CDR3 bases: TGCGCCAGCAGCTTGTACCTCTCCAATGAGCAGTTCTTC. This translates into CASSLYLSNEQFF. V gene TRBV5-1 combines with J gene TRBJ2-1; D is undetermined. CDR1 SGHRS and CDR2 YFSETQ come from the germline V gene. V was shortened by 1 base and J by 6 bases, with 8 bases between the two germline ends. The CDR3 has 13 amino acids. Full variable domain (rest looked up from reference TRBV5-1 and TRBJ2-1): KAGVTQTPRYLIKTRGQQVTLSCSPISGHRSVSWYQQTPGQGLQFLFEYFSETQRNKGNFPGRFSGRQFSNSRSEMNVSTLELGDSALYLCASSLYLSNEQFFGPGTRLTVL.

The chain couples TRBV7-6 to TRBJ2-1; 8 bases are a match to TRBD2. CDR3 length: 15 residues. Trimming took 7 bases from V and 1 from J; bases not matched to a gene: 6. Germline V gene sequence: CDR1 SGHVS, CDR2 FNYEAQ. CDR3 nucleotides: TGTGCCAGCACTATTACTAGCGGATCCTACAATGAGCAGTTCTTC. Translation: CASTITSGSYNEQFF. Full variable domain (outside the CDR3, taken from reference TRBV7-6 and TRBJ2-1): GAGVSQSPRYKVTKRGQDVALRCDPISGHVSLYWYRQALGQGPEFLTYFNYEAQQDKSGLPNDRFSAERPEGSISTLTIQRTEQRDSAMYRCASTITSGSYNEQFFGPGTRLTVL.

V usage is TRBV7-6 and J usage is TRBJ2-3; D not resolved. Trimming stripped 4 bases from V and 1 base from J, with 12 bases between. The V gene's germline CDR1 is SGHVS and CDR2 FNYEAQ. CDR3 length: 15 residues. For the CDR3, the DNA is TGTGCCAGCAGCTCCCCGATGTGGGGCACAGATACGCAGTATTTT. Its translation is CASSSPMWGTDTQYF.

V gene TRBV7-6 combines with J gene TRBJ2-1, with D perhaps assigned TRBD1 or TRBD2 (6 bases each). V was cut by 7 bases and J by 2 bases, with 18 bases left in between. In germline, CDR1 is SGHVS, CDR2 FNYEAQ. The CDR3 spans 16 residues. CDR3 in DNA: TGTGCCAGCACCCCCTCACAGGGAGGCCCCTACAATGAGCAGTTCTTC. It specifies CASTPSQGGPYNEQFF.